The clone carrying this T cell receptor beta chain has more than one count but fewer than ten. The record originates from a study of blood T cell repertoires in COVID-19. Study context: Samples of COVID-19 (acute and convalescent) were obtained from the United States, Italy and Spain. T cells, B-cell-depleted T cells, or PBMCs supplied cDNA or gDNA.

V was cut by 1 base and J by 7 bases, with 12 bases left in between. The germline V gene has CDR1 SGDLS and CDR2 YYNGEE. The CDR3 is 13 residues long. In the source study's methods: Amplification from reference gene primers served as the basis for estimated nucleated cell counts. Clones were read by immunoSEQ multiplex PCR, and TCRdb kept only the in-frame ones, dropping some. V and J calls plus clone size are reproduced from that table; the DNA served to infer D and trimming. The sample has around 120,000 clones; 60% to 85% are singletons. The chain joins TRBV9 to TRBJ2-7; D is unresolved. The specimen was peripheral blood. This TCR derives from a man aged 65 to 79 with acute or convalescent COVID-19. CDR3 amino acids: CASSVKSQAEQYF. The CDR3 DNA reads as TGTGCCAGCAGCGTAAAGAGCCAGGCGGAGCAGTACTTC.